Below are 11 T cell receptor beta chains sequenced from a single sample in a study of T cell responses to AZD1222 COVID-19 vaccine (dated by TCRdb to the early 2020s). Library construction relied on the immunoSEQ multiplex PCR assay. TCRdb retrieved this table from immuneACCESS and kept in-frame rearrangements only. Not all clones are present; in checked studies, unresolved V genes account for under half, and no reason is known for the remainder. The table for this sample lists about 140,000 clones; more than 85% of them were counted only once. Around 2.7% of the sample goes to the ten largest clones. The sample's time point label, decoded: baseline before first vaccination. This sample comprised peripheral blood, obtained on day 0 of AZD1222 vaccination. The receptors were sampled from an adult in good health.

The sample holds one count of this clone. This sequence joins TRBV18 and TRBJ1-1, with D maybe TRBD1 (6 bases). There are 15 residues in the CDR3. Germline V gene sequence: CDR1 KGHSH, CDR2 LQKENI. V was shortened by 1 base and J by 4 bases, with 13 bases between the two germline ends. The CDR3 protein is CASSPRSGAGTEAFF. The CDR3 bases are TGTGCCAGCTCACCACGATCAGGGGCCGGCACTGAAGCTTTCTTT.

The CDR3 is CASSLEGPSYEQYF. The CDR3 nucleotides read TGTGCCAGCAGTTTGGAGGGCCCCTCCTACGAGCAGTACTTC. The gene calls are TRBV27 and TRBJ2-7; TRBD2 might be the D (6 bases). The CDR3 spans 14 residues. Germline loops: CDR1 MNHEY, CDR2 SMNVEV (reference sequence). The V and J ends lost 3 bases and 0 bases respectively, with 9 bases between them.

The genes are TRBV7-3 and TRBJ2-7; D is perhaps TRBD2 (6 bases). CDR3 length: 16 residues. The germline CDR1 and CDR2 sequences are SGHTA and FQGTGA. V lost 6 bases, J lost 5 bases, and 23 bases lay in between. CDR3 sequence: CASRQTKRTSCHEQYF. The CDR3 DNA follows: TGTGCCAGCAGGCAAACCAAAAGAACTAGCTGCCACGAGCAGTACTTC.

This sequence joins TRBV12-3 or TRBV12-4 and TRBJ1-1; weak D call: TRBD1 (6 bases). Trimming took off 5 bases at V and 5 bases at J, with 9 bases between the two ends. The CDR3 runs to 12 residues. In DNA, the CDR3 is TGTGCCAGCAGTCAAAGGGGGACTGAAGCTTTCTTT. Translated: CASSQRGTEAFF.

This chain uses TRBV5-6 with TRBJ2-1; D is undetermined. Per the germline V gene, CDR1 is SGHDT and CDR2 is YYEEEE. CDR3 size: 16 residues. The germline V and J ends were trimmed by 0 bases and 4 bases, with 14 bases remaining between them. CDR3 DNA sequence: TGTGCCAGCAGCTTGGCCGTTGGCGGATATTACAATGAGCAGTTCTTC. Translation gives CASSLAVGGYYNEQFF.

The chain links TRBV6-1 to TRBJ1-3; D is perhaps TRBD1 (6 bases). Trimming took 1 base from V and 0 from J, leaving 7 bases between them. There are 15 residues in the CDR3. Per germline, CDR1 MNHNS and CDR2 SASEGT. The CDR3 DNA is TGTGCCAGCAGTGAAGACAGGGACTCTGGAAACACCATATATTTT. This gives the protein CASSEDRDSGNTIYF.

J is TRBJ2-7 and V is TRBV12-3 or TRBV12-4; D uncertain. The CDR3 loop spans 12 amino acids. Trimming stripped 3 bases from V and 0 bases from J, with 3 bases between. For the CDR3, the DNA is TGTGCCAGCAGTTTCGTCTCCTACGAGCAGTACTTC. It yields the protein CASSFVSYEQYF.

This clone was picked up one time. V gene TRBV27 combines with J gene TRBJ2-3, with D uncertain. The V end was cut by 1 base, the J end by 7 bases, with 12 bases between. CDR3 size: 14 residues. The germline V gene has CDR1 MNHEY and CDR2 SMNVEV (reference sequence). For the CDR3, the DNA is TGTGCCAGCAGTTTATTCGCACCGGGCTATACGCAGTATTTT. It is translated as CASSLFAPGYTQYF.

V and J are TRBV19 and TRBJ2-1; TRBD2 agrees at 14 bases. The germline CDR1 and CDR2 sequences are LNHDA and SQIVND (reference sequence). There are 15 residues in the CDR3. With V trimmed by 5 bases and J by 5 bases, 2 bases remained unmatched. CDR3 sequence reads: CASSGLAGGHNEQFF. In DNA form, the CDR3 reads TGTGCCAGTAGTGGACTAGCGGGAGGACACAATGAGCAGTTCTTC.

The chain is built from TRBV19 and TRBJ1-5, with D maybe TRBD1 (5 bases). Trimming took 5 bases from V and 6 from J, leaving 14 bases between them. Germline V gene lookup returns CDR1 LNHDA and CDR2 SQIVND (reference sequence). This CDR3 has 14 residues. The CDR3 reads CASSQQVDPQPQHF. CDR3 nucleotide sequence: TGTGCCAGTAGTCAACAGGTGGACCCTCAGCCCCAGCATTTT. Drawing the rest from reference TRBV19 and TRBJ1-5, the complete variable domain is DGGITQSPKYLFRKEGQNVTLSCEQNLNHDAMYWYRQDPGQGLRLIYYSQIVNDFQKGDIAEGYSVSREKKESFPLTVTSAQKNPTAFYLCASSQQVDPQPQHFGDGTRLSIL.

This clone has just one count. This chain connects TRBV15 to TRBJ2-5; D is possibly TRBD1 (6 bases). The CDR3 is 13 residues long. Trimming removed 4 bases from V and 5 bases from J, with 11 bases in between. Germline V gives CDR1 LNHNV, CDR2 YYDKDF (reference sequence). This CDR3 reads CATSTRGWETQYF. CDR3 DNA sequence: TGTGCCACCAGCACCAGGGGTTGGGAGACCCAGTACTTC.